Listed below are T cell receptor beta chains from one sample, sequenced in a study of blood T cells in healthy people across ages. Each CDR3 protein is one row after TCRdb ran MiXCR on the 5' RACE reads. This table holds more than 1,400,000 distinct CDR3 sequences, 35% to 45% found once. The sequencing input was blood. Receptors originate from a woman in her late teens or twenties in good health. Both conserved end residues are part of each CDR3. The order of the fields is D gene, clone size, V gene, J gene, CDR3 protein, CDR3 DNA. A D gene is named only where the DNA matches it firmly. Rows give clone size only sometimes, using once, few, many, or a class for an expanded clone.

d_call: TRBD2; clone_size: few; v_call: TRBV12-3/TRBV12-4; j_call: TRBJ2-5; cdr3_aa: CASSFGLAGGQTQYF; cdr3_nt: TGTGCCAGCAGTTTTGGGCTAGCGGGGGGACAGACCCAGTACTTC
d_call: -; clone_size: few; v_call: TRBV25-1; j_call: TRBJ2-1; cdr3_aa: CASSVWSGEQFF; cdr3_nt: TGTGCCAGCAGTGTCTGGTCGGGCGAGCAGTTCTTC
d_call: -; clone_size: -; v_call: TRBV6-1; j_call: TRBJ1-2; cdr3_aa: CASSERISLYGYTF; cdr3_nt: TGTGCCAGCAGTGAACGGATATCGCTGTATGGCTACACCTTC
d_call: -; clone_size: -; v_call: TRBV29-1; j_call: TRBJ1-5; cdr3_aa: CSVGMDQPQHF; cdr3_nt: TGCAGCGTTGGAATGGATCAGCCCCAGCATTTT
d_call: -; clone_size: -; v_call: TRBV27; j_call: TRBJ2-2; cdr3_aa: CASSQATGTGELFF; cdr3_nt: TGTGCCAGCAGCCAAGCCACAGGCACCGGGGAGCTGTTTTTT
d_call: -; clone_size: few; v_call: TRBV6-5; j_call: TRBJ2-7; cdr3_aa: CASSYSGAEYEQYF; cdr3_nt: TGTGCCAGCAGTTACTCAGGAGCGGAGTACGAGCAGTACTTC
d_call: TRBD2; clone_size: -; v_call: TRBV5-1; j_call: TRBJ2-7; cdr3_aa: CASSSSSGGSSYEQYF; cdr3_nt: TGCGCCAGCAGCTCCTCTAGCGGGGGAAGCTCCTACGAGCAGTACTTC
d_call: -; clone_size: -; v_call: TRBV20-1; j_call: TRBJ1-4; cdr3_aa: CSAPDGRNEKLFF; cdr3_nt: TGCAGTGCTCCTGATGGAAGGAATGAAAAACTGTTTTTT
d_call: TRBD2; clone_size: few; v_call: TRBV3-1; j_call: TRBJ2-2; cdr3_aa: CASRPTGTSGSIGELFF; cdr3_nt: TGTGCCAGCAGGCCCACCGGGACTAGCGGGAGTATTGGGGAGCTGTTTTTT
d_call: TRBD1; clone_size: once; v_call: TRBV5-1; j_call: TRBJ1-3; cdr3_aa: CASSLRDRGLGGNTIYF; cdr3_nt: TGCGCCAGCAGCTTGCGCGACAGGGGGCTTGGAGGAAACACCATATATTTT
d_call: TRBD2; clone_size: few; v_call: TRBV20-1; j_call: TRBJ2-1; cdr3_aa: CSALSGGESDEQFF; cdr3_nt: TGCAGTGCTCTAAGCGGGGGGGAGTCTGATGAGCAGTTCTTC
d_call: TRBD2; clone_size: few; v_call: TRBV2; j_call: TRBJ2-5; cdr3_aa: CASSDKVAGAWETQYF; cdr3_nt: TGTGCCAGCAGTGATAAAGTGGCGGGAGCATGGGAGACCCAGTACTTC
d_call: -; clone_size: -; v_call: TRBV25-1; j_call: TRBJ1-1; cdr3_aa: CASSEFGGMNTEAFF; cdr3_nt: TGTGCCAGCAGTGAGTTTGGGGGGATGAACACTGAAGCTTTCTTT
d_call: -; clone_size: -; v_call: TRBV28; j_call: TRBJ1-5; cdr3_aa: CASRGPGNQPQHF; cdr3_nt: TGTGCCAGTCGTGGGCCGGGCAATCAGCCCCAGCATTTT
d_call: -; clone_size: few; v_call: TRBV10-3; j_call: TRBJ2-7; cdr3_aa: CAINNGGGLSYEQYF; cdr3_nt: TGTGCCATCAACAATGGCGGGGGCCTTTCCTACGAGCAGTACTTC